What follows is one T cell receptor beta chain and its context. This clonotype was observed a single time. Its antigen remains unidentified. A read error may account for a junction end that differs from germline. This sample was included in a study of identical twins (TCRdb year 2016). For context, the study as a whole: To test whether fetal clonotypes persist, this study deep-sequenced TCR alpha and beta repertoires from monozygotic twins, from unrelated adults of various ages, and from cord blood. To rule out contamination, the twin experiments were replicated at different times with different library preparation protocols. The paper as a whole reports these results and caveats: Abundant cord blood beta clonotypes carried fewer insertions; young adult naive repertoires showed a weaker similar trend, while memory repertoires showed none. Zero-insertion analyses could be partly confounded by invariant T cells such as MAIT and iNKT, although diverse VJ usage argued against such confounding for most clonotypes. The excess sharing between twins in beta out-of-frame sequences was weaker because fewer shared sequences reduced the signal-to-noise ratio. Recombination models systematically underestimated out-of-frame TCR alpha sharing in monozygotic twins but agreed with sharing between unrelated individuals. Because the same donors could not be followed over many years, the conclusions relied on cross-sectional statistical analysis. Compared with coincidental sharing between unrelated individuals, an excess of low generation-probability sequences was observed among out-of-frame TCR alpha sequences shared between twins.

Only healthy Caucasian donors were included. The twin cohort consisted of three pairs of female monozygotic twins, all aged about 18 to 29 years. Positive isolation kits from Invitrogen were used to isolate CD4+ and CD8+ T cell populations. Per the germline V gene, LGHNA is the CDR1 and YNFKEQ is the CDR2. From the cysteine through the phenylalanine, the CDR3 covers 13 amino acids. The kept DNA is CDR3 alone, 39 bases in frame from the first base. Libraries were made using 5' RACE. The reads were generated on an Illumina HiSeq 2000. A universal primer binding site was introduced by template switching, and a unique molecular identifier was present in the final cDNA, enabling accurate counting of TCR cDNA molecules. First-strand cDNA for TCR alpha and beta chains was synthesized from specific primers in the conserved constant-segment region. To control for contamination, every cDNA library carried two barcodes: a SMART-Mk sample barcode plus Illumina barcodes. Two successive PCR steps introduced TruSeq adapter sequences along with Illumina sample barcodes. TCR alpha and beta cDNA libraries were sequenced on the Illumina HiSeq platform with custom primers. As for the authors' bioinformatics: Unique molecular identifiers were extracted from raw reads with MiGEC, and CDR3 positions were determined with MiXCR. For each individual, recombination models were inferred using an EM algorithm with the repgenHMM and IGoR tools. Shared clonotype analysis was performed with the tcR package in R, normalizing sharing by the product of cloneset sizes. Out-of-frame nonproductive sequences were analyzed to study raw recombination free of thymic and clonal selection effects. Through fastp at Q25 and MiXCR, TCRdb rebuilt clones from the public reads, retaining in-frame beta chains. Entries that share a CDR3 protein sequence are merged under the most common genes and DNA. The V and J calls come from TCRdb's annotation, not from the publication. Across this sample there are 200,000 to 250,000 distinct CDR3 sequences, with around 6.5% seen only once. The ten largest account for 13% to 15% of the sample.

Separately, the same data were catalogued under a study of T cells expressing NK-cell markers. As the second paper documents: Three sorted T-cell subsets (CD3+CD56+NKG2C+, CD3+CD56+NKG2C- and CD3+CD56-NKG2C+) from eight donors had their TCR beta-chain repertoires profiled. Among the eight sequenced donors, seven were HCMV-seropositive and one was HCMV-seronegative. In several experiments an anti-gammadeltaTCR antibody was added to restrict sorting to alphabetaTCR-expressing T cells. In six donors, the dominant CD3+CD56+NKG2C+ clonotypes ranked among the top 10 CD8+ clonotypes, making up about 1.0-8% of CD8+ T cells. Those dominant clonotypes were again the most abundant among CD3+CD56-NKG2C+ cells in four donors, at about 28.3-65%. Whether the expanded NKG2C-expressing T cell clones were specific for HCMV antigens was left unclear. The study sequenced eight donors, all healthy volunteers chosen at random: three men and five women. HCMV-specific IgG was detected in serum with a commercial ELISA kit to determine HCMV serostatus. Reads were demultiplexed and grouped by UMI with MIGEC, and clonotypes were assembled and quantified with MiTCR. To exclude erroneous sequences, only TCR cDNA sequences supported by at least two reads were retained. The tcR package was used for downstream repertoire analysis, and clonotypes were matched across fractions by CDR3 nucleotide sequence plus V segment. VDJmatch was used to annotate antigen specificity against VDJdb, with one amino acid substitution allowed in CDR3.

The sequence was obtained from a woman between 18 and 30 years old in good health. Material for sequencing was CD8+ T cells sorted from blood. The chain is made from TRBV4-2 and TRBJ1-1, with the D segment identity uncertain. The CDR3: CARSLGRNTEAFF. DNA sequence: TGTGCCAGGAGCCTCGGGCGTAACACTGAAGCTTTCTTT.